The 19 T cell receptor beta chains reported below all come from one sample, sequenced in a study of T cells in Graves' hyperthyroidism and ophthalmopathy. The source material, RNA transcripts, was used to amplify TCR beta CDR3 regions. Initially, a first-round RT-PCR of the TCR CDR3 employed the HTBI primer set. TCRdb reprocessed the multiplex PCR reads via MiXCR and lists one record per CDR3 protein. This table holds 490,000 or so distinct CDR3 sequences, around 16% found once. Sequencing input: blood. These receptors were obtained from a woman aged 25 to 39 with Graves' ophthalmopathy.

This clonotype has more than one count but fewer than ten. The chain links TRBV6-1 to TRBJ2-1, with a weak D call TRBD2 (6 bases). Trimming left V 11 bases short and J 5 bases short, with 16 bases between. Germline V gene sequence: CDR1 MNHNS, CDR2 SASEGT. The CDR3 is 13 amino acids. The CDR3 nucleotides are TGTGCCTCTCGGCGGGAATGGGACAATGAGCAGTTCTTC. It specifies CASRREWDNEQFF.

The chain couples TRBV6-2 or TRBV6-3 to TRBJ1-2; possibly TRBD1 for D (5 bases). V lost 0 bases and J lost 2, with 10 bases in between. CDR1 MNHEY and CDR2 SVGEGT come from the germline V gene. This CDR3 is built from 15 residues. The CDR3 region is CASSYSIRGNYGYTF. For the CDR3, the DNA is TGTGCCAGCAGTTACTCGATCCGGGGCAACTATGGCTACACCTTC.

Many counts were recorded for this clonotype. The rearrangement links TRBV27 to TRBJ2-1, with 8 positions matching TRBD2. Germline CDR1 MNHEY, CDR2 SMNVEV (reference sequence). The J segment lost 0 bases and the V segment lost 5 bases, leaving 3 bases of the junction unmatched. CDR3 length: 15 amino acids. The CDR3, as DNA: TGTGCCAGCAGTATGAGCGGGAGCTCCTACAATGAGCAGTTCTTC. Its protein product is CASSMSGSSYNEQFF.

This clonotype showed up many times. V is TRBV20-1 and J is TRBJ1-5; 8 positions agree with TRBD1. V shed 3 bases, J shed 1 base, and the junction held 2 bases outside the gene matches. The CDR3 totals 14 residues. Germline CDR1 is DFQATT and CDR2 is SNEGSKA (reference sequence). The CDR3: CSARRTGSNQPQHF. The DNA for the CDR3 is TGCAGTGCTAGGAGGACAGGGAGCAATCAGCCCCAGCATTTT.

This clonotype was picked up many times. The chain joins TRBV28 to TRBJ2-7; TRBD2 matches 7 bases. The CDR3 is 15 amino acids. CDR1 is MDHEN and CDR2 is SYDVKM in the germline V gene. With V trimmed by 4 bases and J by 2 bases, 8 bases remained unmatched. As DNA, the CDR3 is TGTGCCAGCAGTTCCCTAGCGGCGTCCCCCTACGAGCAGTACTTC. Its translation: CASSSLAASPYEQYF.

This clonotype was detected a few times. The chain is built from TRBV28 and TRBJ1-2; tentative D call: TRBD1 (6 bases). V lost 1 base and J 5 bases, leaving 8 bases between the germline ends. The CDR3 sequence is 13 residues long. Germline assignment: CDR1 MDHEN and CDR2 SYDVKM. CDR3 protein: CASSLFQGYGYTF. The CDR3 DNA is TGTGCCAGCAGTTTATTTCAGGGGTATGGCTACACCTTC.

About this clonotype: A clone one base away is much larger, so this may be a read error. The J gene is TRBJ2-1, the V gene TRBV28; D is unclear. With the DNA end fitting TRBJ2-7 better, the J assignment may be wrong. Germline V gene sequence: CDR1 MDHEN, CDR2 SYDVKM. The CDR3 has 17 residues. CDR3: CASSLILQSGRYNEQYF. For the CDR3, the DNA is TGTGCCAGCAGTTTAATCCTCCAATCGGGCCGCTACAATGAGCAGTACTTC.

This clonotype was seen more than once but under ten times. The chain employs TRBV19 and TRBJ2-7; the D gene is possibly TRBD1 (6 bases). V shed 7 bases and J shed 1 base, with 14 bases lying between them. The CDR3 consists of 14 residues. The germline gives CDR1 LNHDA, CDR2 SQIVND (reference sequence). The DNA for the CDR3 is TGTGCCAGTACTAAGGACAGCCTGTCCTACGAGCAGTACTTC. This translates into CASTKDSLSYEQYF.

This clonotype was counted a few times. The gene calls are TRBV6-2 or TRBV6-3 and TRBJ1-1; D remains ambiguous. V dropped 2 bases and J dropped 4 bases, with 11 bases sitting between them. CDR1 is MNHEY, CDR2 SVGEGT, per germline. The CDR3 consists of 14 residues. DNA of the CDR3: TGTGCCAGCAGTTACACGGGTGTTAGCACTGAAGCTTTCTTT. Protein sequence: CASSYTGVSTEAFF.

This CDR3 reads CSVVGNTEAFF. CDR3 DNA sequence: TGCAGCGTTGTGGGGAACACTGAAGCTTTCTTT. The V and J genes are TRBV29-1 and TRBJ1-1; D is unclear. V lost 4 bases to trimming and J lost 1 base, with 4 bases between them. This CDR3 spans 11 amino acids. CDR1 SQVTM and CDR2 ANQGSEA come from the germline V gene.

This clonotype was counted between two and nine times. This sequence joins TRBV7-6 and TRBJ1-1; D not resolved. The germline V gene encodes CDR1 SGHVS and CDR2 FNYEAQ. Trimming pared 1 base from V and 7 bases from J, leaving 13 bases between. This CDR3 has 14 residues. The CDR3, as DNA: TGTGCCAGCAGCTTAGAGCCCGAACAGTATGAAGCTTTCTTT. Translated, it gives CASSLEPEQYEAFF.

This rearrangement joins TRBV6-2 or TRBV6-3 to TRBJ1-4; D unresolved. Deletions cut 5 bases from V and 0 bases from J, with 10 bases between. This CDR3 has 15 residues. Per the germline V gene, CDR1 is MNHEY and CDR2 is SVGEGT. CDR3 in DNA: TGTGCCAGCAGTGACGGGATTACAACTAATGAAAAACTGTTTTTT. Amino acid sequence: CASSDGITTNEKLFF.

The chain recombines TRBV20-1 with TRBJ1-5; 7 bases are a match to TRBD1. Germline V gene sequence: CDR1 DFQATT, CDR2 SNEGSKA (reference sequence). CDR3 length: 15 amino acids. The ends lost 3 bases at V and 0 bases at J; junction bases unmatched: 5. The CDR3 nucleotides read TGCAGTGCTAGTGGGACAGAGGGTAGCAATCAGCCCCAGCATTTT. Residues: CSASGTEGSNQPQHF.

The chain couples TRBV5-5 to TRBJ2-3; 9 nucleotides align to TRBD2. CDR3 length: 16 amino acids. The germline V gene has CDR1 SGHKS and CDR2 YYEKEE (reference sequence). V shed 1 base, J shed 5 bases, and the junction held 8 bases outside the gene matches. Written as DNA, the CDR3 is TGTGCCAGCAGCTTGCAGGCGGGAGGGCGAAGAGATACGCAGTATTTT. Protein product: CASSLQAGGRRDTQYF. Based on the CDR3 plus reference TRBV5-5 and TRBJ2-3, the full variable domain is DAGVTQSPTHLIKTRGQQVTLRCSPISGHKSVSWYQQVLGQGPQFIFQYYEKEERGRGNFPDRFSARQFPNYSSELNVNALLLGDSALYLCASSLQAGGRRDTQYFGPGTRLTVL.

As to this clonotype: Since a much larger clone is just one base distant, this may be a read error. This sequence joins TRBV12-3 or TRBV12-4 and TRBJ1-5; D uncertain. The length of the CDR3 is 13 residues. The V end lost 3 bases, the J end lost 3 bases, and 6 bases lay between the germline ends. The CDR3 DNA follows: TGTGCCAGCAGTTTGCAGGACAATCAGCCCCAGCATTTT. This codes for CASSLQDNQPQHF.

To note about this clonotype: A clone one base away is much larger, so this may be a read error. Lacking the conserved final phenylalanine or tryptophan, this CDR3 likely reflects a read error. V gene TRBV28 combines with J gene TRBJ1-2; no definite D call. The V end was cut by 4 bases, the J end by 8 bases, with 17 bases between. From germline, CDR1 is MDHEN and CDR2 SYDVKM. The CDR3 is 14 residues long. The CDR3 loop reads CASSSPRLSWGYTL. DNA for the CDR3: TGTGCCAGCAGTTCCCCTCGACTGTCTTGGGGCTACACCCTC.

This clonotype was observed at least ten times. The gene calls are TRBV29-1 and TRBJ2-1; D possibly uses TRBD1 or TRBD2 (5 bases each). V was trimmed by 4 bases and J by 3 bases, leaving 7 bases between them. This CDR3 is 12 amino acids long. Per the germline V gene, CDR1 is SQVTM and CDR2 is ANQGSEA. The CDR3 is CSVVGVYNEQFF. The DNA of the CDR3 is TGCAGCGTTGTGGGGGTCTACAATGAGCAGTTCTTC.

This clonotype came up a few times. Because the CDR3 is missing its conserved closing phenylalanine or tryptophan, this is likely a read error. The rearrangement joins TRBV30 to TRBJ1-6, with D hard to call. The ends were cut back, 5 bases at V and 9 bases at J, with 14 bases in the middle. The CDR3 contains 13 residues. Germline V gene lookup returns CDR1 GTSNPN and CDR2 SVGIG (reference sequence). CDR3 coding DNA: TGTGCCTGGGAACATCGGGAAGGTTCACCCCTCCACCTT. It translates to CAWEHREGSPLHL.

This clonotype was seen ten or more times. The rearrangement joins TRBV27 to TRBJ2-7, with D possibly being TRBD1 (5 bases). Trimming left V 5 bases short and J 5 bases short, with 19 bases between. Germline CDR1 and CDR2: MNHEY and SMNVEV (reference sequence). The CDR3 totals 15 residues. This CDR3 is CASSPGWGAINEQYF. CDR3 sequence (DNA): TGTGCCAGCAGTCCCGGTTGGGGCGCGATTAACGAGCAGTACTTC.